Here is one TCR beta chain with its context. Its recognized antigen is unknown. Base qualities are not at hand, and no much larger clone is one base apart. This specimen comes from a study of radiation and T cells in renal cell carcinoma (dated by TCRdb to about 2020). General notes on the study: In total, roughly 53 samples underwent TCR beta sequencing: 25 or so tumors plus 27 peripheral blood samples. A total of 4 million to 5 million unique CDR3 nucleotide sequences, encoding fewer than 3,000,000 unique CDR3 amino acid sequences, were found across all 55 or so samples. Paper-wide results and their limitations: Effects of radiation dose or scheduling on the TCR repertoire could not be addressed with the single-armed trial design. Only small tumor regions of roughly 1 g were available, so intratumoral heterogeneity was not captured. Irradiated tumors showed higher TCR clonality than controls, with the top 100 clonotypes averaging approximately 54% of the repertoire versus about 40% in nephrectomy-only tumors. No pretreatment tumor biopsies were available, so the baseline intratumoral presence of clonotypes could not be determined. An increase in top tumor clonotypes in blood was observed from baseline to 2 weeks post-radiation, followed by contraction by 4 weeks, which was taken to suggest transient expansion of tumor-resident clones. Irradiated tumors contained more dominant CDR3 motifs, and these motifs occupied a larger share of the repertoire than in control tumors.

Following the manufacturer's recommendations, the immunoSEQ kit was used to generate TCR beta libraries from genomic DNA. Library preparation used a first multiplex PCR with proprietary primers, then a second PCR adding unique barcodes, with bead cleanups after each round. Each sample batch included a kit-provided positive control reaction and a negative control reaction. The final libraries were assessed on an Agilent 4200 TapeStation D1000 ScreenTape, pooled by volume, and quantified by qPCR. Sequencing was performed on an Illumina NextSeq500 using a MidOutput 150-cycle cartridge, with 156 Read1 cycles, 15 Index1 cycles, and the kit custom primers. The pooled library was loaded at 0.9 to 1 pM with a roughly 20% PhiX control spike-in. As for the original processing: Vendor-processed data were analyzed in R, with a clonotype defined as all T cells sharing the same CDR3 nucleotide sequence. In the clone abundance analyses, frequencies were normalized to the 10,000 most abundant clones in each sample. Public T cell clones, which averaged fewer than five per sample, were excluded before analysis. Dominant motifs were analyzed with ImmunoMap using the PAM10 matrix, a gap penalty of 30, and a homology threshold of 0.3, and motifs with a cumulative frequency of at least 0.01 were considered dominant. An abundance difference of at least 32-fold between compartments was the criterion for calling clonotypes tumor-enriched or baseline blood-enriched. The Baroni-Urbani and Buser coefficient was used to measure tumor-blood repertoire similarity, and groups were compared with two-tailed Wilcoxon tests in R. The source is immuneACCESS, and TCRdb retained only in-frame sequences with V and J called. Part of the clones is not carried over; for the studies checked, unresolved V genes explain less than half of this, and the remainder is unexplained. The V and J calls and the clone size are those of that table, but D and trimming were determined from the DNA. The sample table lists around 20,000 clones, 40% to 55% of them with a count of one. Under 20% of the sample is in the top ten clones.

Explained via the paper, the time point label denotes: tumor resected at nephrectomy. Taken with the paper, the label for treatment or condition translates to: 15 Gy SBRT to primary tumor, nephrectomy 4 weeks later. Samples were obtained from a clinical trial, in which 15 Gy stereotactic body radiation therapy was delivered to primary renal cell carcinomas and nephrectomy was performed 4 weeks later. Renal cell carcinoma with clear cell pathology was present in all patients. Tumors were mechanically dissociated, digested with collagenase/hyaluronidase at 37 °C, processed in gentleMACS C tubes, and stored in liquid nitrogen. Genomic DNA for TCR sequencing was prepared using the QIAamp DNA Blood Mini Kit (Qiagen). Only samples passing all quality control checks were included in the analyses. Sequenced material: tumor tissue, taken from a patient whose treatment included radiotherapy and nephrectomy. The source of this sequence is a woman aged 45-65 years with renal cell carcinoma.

The CDR3 region has the sequence CASSARQGMDLMGGELFF. The nucleotide sequence is TGTGCCAGCAGCGCCCGACAGGGGATGGATTTAATGGGCGGGGAGCTGTTTTTT. The chain joins TRBV9 to TRBJ2-2, with TRBD1 matching 8 junction bases. The CDR3 contains 18 residues, cysteine and phenylalanine counted. The entry retains the CDR3 DNA only, 54 bases that are in frame from base 1. Germline trimming: 3 bases from V, 7 bases from J; junction bases outside gene matches: 17. The CDR1 and CDR2 encoded by the germline V gene are SGDLS and YYNGEE.